In this sample, the clone carrying this TCR beta chain turned up a few times. The sample originates from a study of identical twins. Trimming removed 3 bases from V and 4 bases from J, with 15 bases in between. This CDR3 has 16 residues. Germline CDR1 KGHSH, CDR2 LQKENI. Each CDR3 protein is one row after TCRdb ran MiXCR on the 5' RACE reads. Found here are 750,000 to 950,000 distinct CDR3 sequences, about 12% of them singletons; the top ten hold roughly 1.5%. These data were also filed under a second study, of yellow fever vaccine responses in identical twins.

The chain combines TRBV18 with TRBJ2-2; a possible D gene is TRBD1 (6 bases). The TCR sequence derives from a woman under 30 in good health. The sequenced material came from PBMCs. CDR3 in amino acids: CASSPTTGYGTGELFF. Here the CDR3 DNA reads TGTGCCAGCTCACCGACCACAGGGTACGGCACCGGGGAGCTGTTTTTT.